This is a list of T cell receptor beta chains from one sample in a study of STAT5B mutations in CD4+ large granular lymphocyte leukemia. Sequenced by immunoSEQ multiplex PCR; TCRdb stores in-frame clones only, minus some. The table has 23,000 or so clones, 70% to 85% seen once. The sample was CD4+ T cells from blood buffy coats. The receptors shown here come from a human donor in good health. CDR3s include the opening cysteine and the closing phenylalanine or tryptophan. The D gene is left open where the match is weak. Only some rows state a clone size, as once, few, many or a class for expanded clones.

D gene: NA
V gene: TRBV7-9
J gene: TRBJ2-3
clone size: NA
CDR3 DNA: TGTGCCAGCAGCTCTGTTTGGGAGCCCGGAAGGGCGCAGTATTTT
CDR3 protein: CASSSVWEPGRAQYF

D gene: NA
V gene: TRBV2
J gene: TRBJ2-7
clone size: once
CDR3 DNA: TGTGCCAGCAGTGAACAGGCGGCCCAAATCTGGCGGGACTCCTACGAGCAGTACTTC
CDR3 protein: CASSEQAAQIWRDSYEQYF

D gene: TRBD2
V gene: TRBV28
J gene: TRBJ2-7
clone size: NA
CDR3 DNA: TGTGCCAGCACGCGACTAGCGGGGGGGAGATTGTACTTC
CDR3 protein: CASTRLAGGRLYF

D gene: TRBD1
V gene: TRBV7-2
J gene: TRBJ1-6
clone size: NA
CDR3 DNA: TGTGCCAGCAGCGACCGGGACAGGGGAAAGGGACTCCACTTT
CDR3 protein: CASSDRDRGKGLHF

D gene: NA
V gene: TRBV5-5
J gene: TRBJ1-5
clone size: once
CDR3 DNA: TGTGCCAGCAGCTTGGCCGGGACGGAAAATCAGCCCCAGCATTTT
CDR3 protein: CASSLAGTENQPQHF

D gene: TRBD2
V gene: TRBV19
J gene: TRBJ2-1
clone size: NA
CDR3 DNA: TGTGCCAGTAGTATAGGTCAAGCGGGAGGTGGGAATGAGCAGTTCTTC
CDR3 protein: CASSIGQAGGGNEQFF

D gene: TRBD1
V gene: TRBV6-6
J gene: TRBJ1-1
clone size: NA
CDR3 DNA: TGTGCCAGCAGCGACAGGGGGACGAATACTGAAGCTTTCTTT
CDR3 protein: CASSDRGTNTEAFF

D gene: NA
V gene: TRBV11-3
J gene: TRBJ2-5
clone size: NA
CDR3 DNA: TGTGCCAGCAGCTTAGGACAGCAAGAGACCCAGTACTTC
CDR3 protein: CASSLGQQETQYF

D gene: TRBD1
V gene: TRBV6-1
J gene: TRBJ1-5
clone size: NA
CDR3 DNA: TGTGCCAGCAGTGTAACAGGGGGGAGCAATCAGCCCCAGCATTTT
CDR3 protein: CASSVTGGSNQPQHF

D gene: NA
V gene: TRBV7-9
J gene: TRBJ2-3
clone size: NA
CDR3 DNA: TGTGCCAGCAGCTCCCCGGGACGGAACACAGATACGCAGTATTTT
CDR3 protein: CASSSPGRNTDTQYF

D gene: TRBD2
V gene: TRBV5-1
J gene: TRBJ2-3
clone size: NA
CDR3 DNA: TGCGCCAGCAGCTCAACGGGACTAGCGGCGACAGACACAGATACGCAGTATTTT
CDR3 protein: CASSSTGLAATDTDTQYF

D gene: NA
V gene: TRBV5-5
J gene: TRBJ2-7
clone size: NA
CDR3 DNA: TGTGCCAGCAGCCTGGATCCCGGGACATTATACTCCTACGAGCAGTACTTC
CDR3 protein: CASSLDPGTLYSYEQYF

D gene: TRBD2
V gene: TRBV4-1
J gene: TRBJ2-1
clone size: few
CDR3 DNA: TGCGCCAGCAGCCAGAATAGAGGCGGGAGGGCCGCCTACAATGAGCAGTTCTTC
CDR3 protein: CASSQNRGGRAAYNEQFF

D gene: TRBD2
V gene: TRBV6-6
J gene: TRBJ2-7
clone size: NA
CDR3 DNA: TGTGCCAGCAGTCTTCTAGCGGGAGGCCGAGGCGAGCAGTACTTC
CDR3 protein: CASSLLAGGRGEQYF

D gene: NA
V gene: TRBV29-1
J gene: TRBJ1-2
clone size: once
CDR3 DNA: TGCAGCGTGGAGGGTTGGGCCGCCTATGGCTACACCTTC
CDR3 protein: CSVEGWAAYGYTF

D gene: TRBD2
V gene: TRBV28
J gene: TRBJ2-7
clone size: NA
CDR3 DNA: TGTGCCAGCAGTTACCCCCGGACTAGCGACTACGAGCAGTACTTC
CDR3 protein: CASSYPRTSDYEQYF

D gene: TRBD1
V gene: TRBV14
J gene: TRBJ2-7
clone size: NA
CDR3 DNA: TGTGCCAGCAGCCAAGGAGGACAGGGGAGTGCTTTGAAGCAGTACTTC
CDR3 protein: CASSQGGQGSALKQYF

D gene: NA
V gene: TRBV6-1
J gene: TRBJ1-3
clone size: NA
CDR3 DNA: TGTGCCAGCAGAGCCAGCGGCTCTGGAAACACCATATATTTT
CDR3 protein: CASRASGSGNTIYF

D gene: NA
V gene: TRBV5-1
J gene: TRBJ1-1
clone size: few
CDR3 DNA: TGCGCCAGCAGCTCCCTTCCAGGGAACACTGAAGCTTTCTTT
CDR3 protein: CASSSLPGNTEAFF

D gene: TRBD1
V gene: TRBV29-1
J gene: TRBJ2-5
clone size: NA
CDR3 DNA: TGCAGCGTTGAGGGGCAGGGGGTGGGGCAAGAGACCCAGTACTTC
CDR3 protein: CSVEGQGVGQETQYF

D gene: TRBD2
V gene: TRBV7-7
J gene: TRBJ2-1
clone size: NA
CDR3 DNA: TGTGCCAGCAGCCCCGGGACTAGCGGTTACAATGAGCAGTTCTTC
CDR3 protein: CASSPGTSGYNEQFF

D gene: NA
V gene: TRBV6-5
J gene: TRBJ1-2
clone size: NA
CDR3 DNA: TGTGCCACTCAGACAGCCGGCTATGGCTACACCTTC
CDR3 protein: CATQTAGYGYTF